Listed here is a single TCR beta chain. These data originate in a study of blood T cell repertoires in COVID-19. The wider study: Material from acute and convalescent COVID-19 was sourced from the United States, Italy and Spain. T cells, B-cell-depleted T cells, or PBMCs provided the cDNA or gDNA that served as material.

Original data processing: Researchers report that nucleated cell counts were estimated from reference gene primer amplification. TCRdb's table, derived via immunoSEQ multiplex PCR, lists solely in-frame clones and lacks some. V and J calls and clone size follow that table, whereas D and trimming were derived from the DNA. Altogether about 490,000 clones are present, roughly 85% being singletons, with the ten largest covering approximately 3.4%. This CDR3 contains 14 residues. The V gene end was trimmed by 6 bases and the J gene end by 7 bases; junction bases not matched to a gene: 7. Germline V CDR1 and CDR2: SQVTM, ANQGSEA.

The chain employs TRBV29-1 and TRBJ2-1; 12 bases map to TRBD2. Sequencing used peripheral blood. The clonotype was recovered from a human donor in a cohort sampled during active COVID-19. Written as DNA, the CDR3 is TGCAGCGTGGCGACTAGCGGGAGCGGTAATGAGCAGTTCTTC. This sequence encodes CSVATSGSGNEQFF.